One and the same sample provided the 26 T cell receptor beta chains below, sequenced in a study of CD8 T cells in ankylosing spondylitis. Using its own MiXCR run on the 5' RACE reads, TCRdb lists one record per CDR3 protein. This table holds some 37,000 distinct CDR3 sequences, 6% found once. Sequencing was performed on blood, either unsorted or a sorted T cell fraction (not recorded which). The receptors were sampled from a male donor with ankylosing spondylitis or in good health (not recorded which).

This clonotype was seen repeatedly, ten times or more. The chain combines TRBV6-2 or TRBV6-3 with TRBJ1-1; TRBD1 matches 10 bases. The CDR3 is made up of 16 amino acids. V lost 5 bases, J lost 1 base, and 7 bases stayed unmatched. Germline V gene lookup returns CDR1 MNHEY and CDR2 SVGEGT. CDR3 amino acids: CASSTGTGAGNTEAFF. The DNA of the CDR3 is TGTGCCAGCAGTACGGGGACAGGGGCAGGGAACACTGAAGCTTTCTTT.

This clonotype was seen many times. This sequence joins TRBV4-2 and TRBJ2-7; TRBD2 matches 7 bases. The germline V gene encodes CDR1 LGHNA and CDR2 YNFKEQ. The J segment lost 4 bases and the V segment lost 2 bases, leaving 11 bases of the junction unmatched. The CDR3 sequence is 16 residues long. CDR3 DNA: TGTGCCAGCAGCCAATTAATTGTGGGAGGGCCGTACGAGCAGTACTTC. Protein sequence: CASSQLIVGGPYEQYF.

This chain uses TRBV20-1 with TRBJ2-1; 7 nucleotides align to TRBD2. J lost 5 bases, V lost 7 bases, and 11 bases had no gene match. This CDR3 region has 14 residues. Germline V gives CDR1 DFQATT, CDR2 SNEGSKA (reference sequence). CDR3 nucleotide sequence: TGCAGTGGTCAGCCCGGGCTAGCGGACAATGAGCAGTTCTTC. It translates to CSGQPGLADNEQFF.

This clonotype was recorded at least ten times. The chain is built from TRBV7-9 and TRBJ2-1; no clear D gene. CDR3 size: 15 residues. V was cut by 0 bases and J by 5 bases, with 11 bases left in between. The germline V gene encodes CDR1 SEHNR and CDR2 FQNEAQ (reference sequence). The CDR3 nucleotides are TGTGCCAGCAGCTTAGCCCTGAGAGTTAACAATGAGCAGTTCTTC. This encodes CASSLALRVNNEQFF.

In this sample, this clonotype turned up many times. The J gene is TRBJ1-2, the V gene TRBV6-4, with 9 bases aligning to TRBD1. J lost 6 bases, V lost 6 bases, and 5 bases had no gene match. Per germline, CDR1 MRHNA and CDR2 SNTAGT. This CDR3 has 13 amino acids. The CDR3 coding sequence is TGTGCCAGCAGAAGCACAGGGGGCGATGGCTACACCTTC. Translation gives CASRSTGGDGYTF.

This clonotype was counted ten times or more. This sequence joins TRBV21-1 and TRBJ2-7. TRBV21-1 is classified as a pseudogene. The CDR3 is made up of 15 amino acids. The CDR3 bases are TGTGCCAGCAGCTCACAATGGGAGGGGCCCTACGAGCAGTACTTC. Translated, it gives CASSSQWEGPYEQYF.

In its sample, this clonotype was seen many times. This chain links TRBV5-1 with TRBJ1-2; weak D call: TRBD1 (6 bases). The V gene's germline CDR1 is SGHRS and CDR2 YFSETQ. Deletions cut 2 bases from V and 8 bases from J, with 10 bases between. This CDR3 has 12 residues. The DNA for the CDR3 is TGCGCCAGCAGCTTTTCAGGGGAGGGCTACACCTTC. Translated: CASSFSGEGYTF.

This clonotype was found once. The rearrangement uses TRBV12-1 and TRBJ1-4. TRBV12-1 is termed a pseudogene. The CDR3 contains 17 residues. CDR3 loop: CARSSGQSSKTNEKLFF. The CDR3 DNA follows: TGTGCCAGGAGCTCTGGGCAGAGTTCAAAAACTAATGAAAAACTGTTTTTT.

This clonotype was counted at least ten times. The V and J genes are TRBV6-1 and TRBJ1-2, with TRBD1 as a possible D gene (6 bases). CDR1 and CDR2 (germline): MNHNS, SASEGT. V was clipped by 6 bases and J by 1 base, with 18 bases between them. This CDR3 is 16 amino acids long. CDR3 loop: CASSFRGGRYNYGYTF. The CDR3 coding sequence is TGTGCCAGCAGCTTCAGGGGAGGACGGTATAACTATGGCTACACCTTC.

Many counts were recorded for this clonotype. The CDR3 DNA is TGTGCCAGCAGATCGTCGGGCGCTGGGGCTGGAAACACCATATATTTT. It codes for CASRSSGAGAGNTIYF. This chain links TRBV28 with TRBJ1-3, with D hard to call. Trimming cost V 6 bases and J 2 bases, with 17 bases left between them. CDR1 is MDHEN and CDR2 is SYDVKM in the germline V gene. There are 16 residues in the CDR3.

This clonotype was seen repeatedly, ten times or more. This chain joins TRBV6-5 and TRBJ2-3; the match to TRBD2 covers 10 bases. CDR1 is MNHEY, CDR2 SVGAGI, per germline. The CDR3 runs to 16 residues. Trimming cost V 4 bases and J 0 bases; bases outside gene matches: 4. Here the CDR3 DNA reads TGTGCCAGCAGTTTACCAGCGGGGGGGAGCACAGATACGCAGTATTTT. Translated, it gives CASSLPAGGSTDTQYF.

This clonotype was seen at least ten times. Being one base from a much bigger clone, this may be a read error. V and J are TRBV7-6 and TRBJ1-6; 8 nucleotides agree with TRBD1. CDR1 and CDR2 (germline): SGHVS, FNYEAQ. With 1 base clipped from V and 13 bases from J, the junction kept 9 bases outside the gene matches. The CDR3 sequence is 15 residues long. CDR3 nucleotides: TGTGCCAGCAGCTTAGAGGCAGGGGGCACCTCGCCCCTCCACTTT. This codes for CASSLEAGGTSPLHF.

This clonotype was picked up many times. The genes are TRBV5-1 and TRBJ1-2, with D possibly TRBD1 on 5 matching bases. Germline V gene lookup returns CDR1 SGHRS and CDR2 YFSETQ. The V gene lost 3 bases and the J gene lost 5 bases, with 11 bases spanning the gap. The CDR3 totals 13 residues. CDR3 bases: TGCGCCAGCAGCTCCGGGACGGTGTATGGCTACACCTTC. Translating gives CASSSGTVYGYTF.

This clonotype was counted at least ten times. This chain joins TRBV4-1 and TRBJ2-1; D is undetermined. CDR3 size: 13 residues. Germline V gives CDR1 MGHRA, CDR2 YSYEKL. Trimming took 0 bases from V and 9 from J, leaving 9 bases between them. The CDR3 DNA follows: TGCGCCAGCAGCCAAGACCGGTCGGCTGAGCAGTTCTTC. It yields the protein CASSQDRSAEQFF.

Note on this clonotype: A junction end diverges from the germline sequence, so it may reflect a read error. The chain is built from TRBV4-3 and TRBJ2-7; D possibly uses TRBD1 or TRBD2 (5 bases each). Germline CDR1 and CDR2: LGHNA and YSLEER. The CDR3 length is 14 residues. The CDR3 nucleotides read TGCGCCGGCAGCCAAGATCTCATCTGGGGGGAGCAGTACTTC. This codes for CAGSQDLIWGEQYF.

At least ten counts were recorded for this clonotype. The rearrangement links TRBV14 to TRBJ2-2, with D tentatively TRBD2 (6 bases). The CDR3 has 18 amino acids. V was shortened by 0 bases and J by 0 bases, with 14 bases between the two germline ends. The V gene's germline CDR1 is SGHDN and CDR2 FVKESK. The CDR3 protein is CASSQDIGGATNTGELFF. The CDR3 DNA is TGTGCCAGCAGCCAAGATATAGGAGGGGCCACGAACACCGGGGAGCTGTTTTTT.

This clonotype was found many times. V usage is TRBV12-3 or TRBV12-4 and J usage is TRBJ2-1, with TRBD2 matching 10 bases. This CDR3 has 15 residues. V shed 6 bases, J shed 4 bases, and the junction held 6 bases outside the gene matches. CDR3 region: CASSQREGSYNEQFF. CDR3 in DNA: TGTGCCAGCAGCCAGCGGGAGGGCTCATACAATGAGCAGTTCTTC.

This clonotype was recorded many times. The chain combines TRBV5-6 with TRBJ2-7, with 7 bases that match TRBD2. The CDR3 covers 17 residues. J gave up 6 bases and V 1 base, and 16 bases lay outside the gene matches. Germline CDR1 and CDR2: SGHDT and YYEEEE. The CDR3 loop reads CASSLKGLPSGGSEQYF. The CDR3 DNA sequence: TGTGCCAGCAGCTTGAAAGGGTTGCCTAGCGGCGGCTCCGAGCAGTACTTC. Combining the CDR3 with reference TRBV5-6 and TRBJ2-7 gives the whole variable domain DAGVTQSPTHLIKTRGQQVTLRCSPKSGHDTVSWYQQALGQGPQFIFQYYEEEERQRGNFPDRFSGHQFPNYSSELNVNALLLGDSALYLCASSLKGLPSGGSEQYFGPGTRLTVT.

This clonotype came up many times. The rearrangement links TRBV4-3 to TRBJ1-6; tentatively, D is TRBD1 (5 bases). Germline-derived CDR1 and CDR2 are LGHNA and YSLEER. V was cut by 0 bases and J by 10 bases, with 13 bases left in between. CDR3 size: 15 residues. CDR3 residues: CASSQDLSGDSPLHF. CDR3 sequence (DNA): TGCGCCAGCAGCCAAGATTTAAGCGGGGACTCACCCCTCCACTTT.

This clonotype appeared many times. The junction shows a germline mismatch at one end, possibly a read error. CDR3 bases: TGTGCCAGCAGATACTATCACGGACGATCCACTGAAGCTTTCTTT. Its protein product is CASRYYHGRSTEAFF. V gene TRBV6-2 or TRBV6-3 combines with J gene TRBJ1-1; D is unclear. The CDR3 sequence is 15 residues long. Per germline, CDR1 MNHEY and CDR2 SVGEGT.

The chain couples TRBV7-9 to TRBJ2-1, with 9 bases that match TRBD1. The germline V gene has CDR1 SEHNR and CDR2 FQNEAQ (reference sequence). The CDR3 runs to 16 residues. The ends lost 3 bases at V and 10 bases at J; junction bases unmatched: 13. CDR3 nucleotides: TGTGCCAGCAGCTTTCCGGGACAGGGATCGTTCATCGAGCAGTTCTTC. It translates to CASSFPGQGSFIEQFF. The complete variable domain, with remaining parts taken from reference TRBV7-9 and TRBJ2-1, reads DTGVSQNPRHKITKRGQNVTFRCDPISEHNRLYWYRQTLGQGPEFLTYFQNEAQLEKSRLLSDRFSAERPKGSFSTLEIQRTEQGDSAMYLCASSFPGQGSFIEQFFGPGTRLTVL.

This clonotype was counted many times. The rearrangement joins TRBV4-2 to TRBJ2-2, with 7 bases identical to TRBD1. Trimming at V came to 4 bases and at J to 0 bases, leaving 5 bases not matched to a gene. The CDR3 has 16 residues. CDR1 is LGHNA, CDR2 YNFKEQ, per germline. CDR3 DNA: TGTGCCAGCAGCCCCTGGGACAGCGCGAACACCGGGGAGCTGTTTTTT. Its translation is CASSPWDSANTGELFF.

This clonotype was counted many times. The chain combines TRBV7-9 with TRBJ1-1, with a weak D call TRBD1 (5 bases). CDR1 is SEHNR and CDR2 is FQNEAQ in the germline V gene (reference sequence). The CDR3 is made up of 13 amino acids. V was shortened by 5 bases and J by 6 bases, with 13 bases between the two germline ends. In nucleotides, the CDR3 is TGTGCCAGCAGCCCACCGGACATCGCTGAAGCTTTCTTT. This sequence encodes CASSPPDIAEAFF. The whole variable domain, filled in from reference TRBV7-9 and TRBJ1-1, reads DTGVSQNPRHKITKRGQNVTFRCDPISEHNRLYWYRQTLGQGPEFLTYFQNEAQLEKSRLLSDRFSAERPKGSFSTLEIQRTEQGDSAMYLCASSPPDIAEAFFGQGTRLTVV.

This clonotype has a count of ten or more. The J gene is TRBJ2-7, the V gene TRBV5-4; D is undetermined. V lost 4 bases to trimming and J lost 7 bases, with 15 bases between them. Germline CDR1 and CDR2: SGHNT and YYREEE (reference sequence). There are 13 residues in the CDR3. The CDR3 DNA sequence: TGTGCCAGCAGCCTCCGCGGCTCTCGGGAGCAGTACTTC. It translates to CASSLRGSREQYF.

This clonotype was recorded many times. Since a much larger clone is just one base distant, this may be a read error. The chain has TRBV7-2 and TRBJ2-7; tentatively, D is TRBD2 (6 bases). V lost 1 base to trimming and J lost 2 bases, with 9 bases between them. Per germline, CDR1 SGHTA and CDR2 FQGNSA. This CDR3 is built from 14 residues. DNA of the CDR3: TGTGCCAGCAGCTTAGACGGGGGTCCCTACGAGCAGTACTTC. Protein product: CASSLDGGPYEQYF.

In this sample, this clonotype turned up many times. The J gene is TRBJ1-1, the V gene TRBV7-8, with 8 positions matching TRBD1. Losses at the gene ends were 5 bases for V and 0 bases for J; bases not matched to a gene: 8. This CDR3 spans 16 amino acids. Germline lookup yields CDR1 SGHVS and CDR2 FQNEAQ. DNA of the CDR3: TGTGCCAGCAGCCGTTGGGACAGGTCTATGAACACTGAAGCTTTCTTT. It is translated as CASSRWDRSMNTEAFF.